The 28 T cell receptor beta chains listed next were all sequenced from one sample in a study of T cell repertoires in cytomegalovirus infection. TCRdb reprocessed the reads with MiXCR, giving one entry per CDR3 protein. Of 100,000 to 150,000 distinct CDR3 sequences listed, 7% to 9.5% are singletons. The sequencing input was PBMCs. These receptors all come from a human donor in good health (CMV status not recorded). Some clones in this sample may be carry-over from other donors' samples.

V gene TRBV3-1 combines with J gene TRBJ2-1, with 12 bases that match TRBD2. V lost 3 bases to trimming and J lost 4 bases; unmatched junction nucleotides: 1. Per the germline V gene, CDR1 is LGHDT and CDR2 is YNNKEL (reference sequence). This CDR3 contains 15 residues. CDR3 bases: TGTGCCAGCAGCCACGGGACTAGCGGGTACAATGAGCAGTTCTTC. Amino acid sequence: CASSHGTSGYNEQFF.

The sample holds many counts of this clonotype. The chain employs TRBV6-5 and TRBJ1-2; unclear D gene. CDR3 length: 16 amino acids. Germline CDR1 is MNHEY and CDR2 is SVGAGI. V was pared by 2 bases and J by 0 bases, with 13 bases between. The chain's CDR3 is CASSYKAIHSNYGYTF. The CDR3 nucleotides are TGTGCCAGCAGTTACAAGGCTATCCACTCTAACTATGGCTACACCTTC.

Comments on this clonotype: One end of the junction is discordant with germline, which a read error may explain. The chain employs TRBV7-2 and TRBJ2-7, with D tentatively TRBD2 (7 bases). Germline V lookup: CDR1 SGHTA, CDR2 FQGNSA. This CDR3 has 16 residues. The CDR3 loop is CARSLGKRGGRGEQYF. CDR3 DNA: TGTGCCAGGAGCTTAGGGAAAAGGGGGGGCCGGGGTGAGCAGTACTTC. Full variable domain (missing parts from reference TRBV7-2 and TRBJ2-7): GAGVSQSPSNKVTEKGKDVELRCDPISGHTALYWYRQSLGQGLEFLIYFQGNSAPDKSGLPSDRFSAERTGGSVSTLTIQRTQQEDSAVYLCARSLGKRGGRGEQYFGPGTRLTVT.

In its sample, this clonotype was seen many times. The chain recombines TRBV6-5 with TRBJ1-1; no clear D gene. V lost 0 bases and J lost 5, with 7 bases in between. Germline CDR1 reads MNHEY; CDR2 reads SVGAGI. CDR3 size: 13 residues. CDR3 loop: CASSYSRGTEAFF. CDR3 bases: TGTGCCAGCAGTTACTCACGGGGTACTGAAGCTTTCTTT.

This clonotype was observed a handful of times. This chain uses TRBV25-1 with TRBJ1-5; no clear D. Germline values: CDR1 MGHDK, CDR2 SYGVNS. This CDR3 is 15 amino acids long. V was cut by 8 bases and J by 0 bases, with 14 bases left in between. The CDR3 nucleotides read TGTGCCAGCGGCCCCGTGGGGTCTAGCAATCAGCCCCAGCATTTT. This translates into CASGPVGSSNQPQHF.

The gene calls are TRBV5-1 and TRBJ2-3, with D maybe TRBD1 (6 bases). V was cut by 3 bases and J by 5 bases, with 10 bases left in between. This CDR3 has 13 amino acids. From germline, CDR1 is SGHRS and CDR2 YFSETQ. Written as DNA, the CDR3 is TGCGCCAGCAGCTCCTCACAGGGAGATACGCAGTATTTT. This gives the protein CASSSSQGDTQYF.

This clonotype has a count of ten or more. The chain employs TRBV28 and TRBJ2-7; 9 positions agree with TRBD1. The junction had 4 bases not matched to a gene; V was cut back by 8 bases and J by 5 bases. CDR3 length: 12 amino acids. Germline V gives CDR1 MDHEN, CDR2 SYDVKM. CDR3 nucleotide sequence: TGTGCCAGCGCCGACAGGGGGGACGAGCAGTACTTC. Translated, it gives CASADRGDEQYF.

Ten or more counts support this clonotype. The chain couples TRBV29-1 to TRBJ2-3, with a weak D call TRBD1 (6 bases). Germline-derived CDR1 and CDR2 are SQVTM and ANQGSEA. V lost 5 bases and J lost 4, with 13 bases in between. The CDR3 has 13 amino acids. CDR3 protein: CSVMSGGPDTQYF. CDR3 nucleotides: TGCAGCGTTATGAGTGGGGGCCCAGATACGCAGTATTTT.

J is TRBJ2-4 and V is TRBV5-4; no definite D call. Germline lookup yields CDR1 SGHNT and CDR2 YYREEE (reference sequence). The CDR3 length is 14 residues. V lost 2 bases and J 1 base, leaving 7 bases between the germline ends. The CDR3, as DNA: TGTGCCAGCAGCTTCGAGTTCGCCAAAAACATTCAGTACTTC. As protein: CASSFEFAKNIQYF.

This clonotype was counted many times. The CDR3 sequence: CASSRDYSNQPQHF. The CDR3 DNA follows: TGTGCCAGCAGCCGGGATTATAGCAATCAGCCCCAGCATTTT. The chain employs TRBV28 and TRBJ1-5; D is unclear. The V end lost 6 bases, the J end lost 0 bases, and 9 bases lay between the germline ends. Germline lookup yields CDR1 MDHEN and CDR2 SYDVKM. The CDR3 spans 14 residues.

At least ten counts were recorded for this clonotype. This chain joins TRBV2 and TRBJ1-1; D gene unclear. Germline assignment: CDR1 SNHLY and CDR2 FYNNEI. Deletions cut 6 bases from V and 5 bases from J, with 16 bases between. The CDR3 spans 14 residues. In nucleotides, the CDR3 is TGTGCCAGCAGGGTACGGAAAATGGGGACTGAAGCTTTCTTT. The encoded protein is CASRVRKMGTEAFF.

This clonotype has a count of ten or more. This chain connects TRBV19 to TRBJ1-1; D ambiguous. V dropped 3 bases and J dropped 0 bases, with 14 bases sitting between them. The CDR3 covers 16 residues. Germline values: CDR1 LNHDA, CDR2 SQIVND (reference sequence). In DNA form, the CDR3 reads TGTGCCAGTAGTATTTTTTCCGGACGGCTGAACACTGAAGCTTTCTTT. Its protein product is CASSIFSGRLNTEAFF.

There are a few counts of this clonotype. This sequence joins TRBV20-1 and TRBJ2-3; possibly TRBD2 for D (6 bases). V lost 5 bases and J 5 bases, leaving 14 bases between the germline ends. The CDR3 totals 13 residues. Germline CDR1 and CDR2: DFQATT and SNEGSKA (reference sequence). In DNA, the CDR3 is TGCAGTGCTGCGGGACGGTGGCAAGATACGCAGTATTTT. Translated: CSAAGRWQDTQYF.

There are many counts of this clonotype. The chain recombines TRBV29-1 with TRBJ1-1, with unresolved D. CDR1 SQVTM and CDR2 ANQGSEA come from the germline V gene. This CDR3 contains 13 residues. V dropped 4 bases and J dropped 1 base, with 10 bases sitting between them. CDR3 loop: CSVAPLQNTEAFF. DNA of the CDR3: TGCAGCGTTGCCCCCTTACAGAACACTGAAGCTTTCTTT.

The chain combines TRBV27 with TRBJ2-1; a weak D match, TRBD2 (6 bases). The CDR3 has 17 amino acids. Germline CDR1 reads MNHEY; CDR2 reads SMNVEV (reference sequence). Trimming shortened V by 0 bases and J by 2 bases, and 14 bases separated the two germline ends. The CDR3 bases are TGTGCCAGCAGTTTATCAGCGGGCCTAGTAGCCTACAATGAGCAGTTCTTC. Translating it yields CASSLSAGLVAYNEQFF.

V is TRBV20-1 and J is TRBJ1-5; D is perhaps TRBD1 (6 bases). The germline gives CDR1 DFQATT, CDR2 SNEGSKA (reference sequence). There are 12 residues in the CDR3. Trimming removed 6 bases at V and 6 bases at J, with 12 bases between. As DNA, the CDR3 is TGCAGTGCCCGACAGGTTGGTCAGCCCCAGCATTTT. It encodes CSARQVGQPQHF.

Many counts were recorded for this clonotype. This chain uses TRBV6-5 with TRBJ2-1; maybe TRBD1 (6 bases). This CDR3 comprises 15 residues. Germline CDR1 MNHEY, CDR2 SVGAGI. V was clipped by 7 bases and J by 0 bases, with 13 bases between them. The CDR3 DNA is TGTGCCAGCACTCAAACAGGGCTCTCCTACAATGAGCAGTTCTTC. Protein product: CASTQTGLSYNEQFF.

Many counts were recorded for this clonotype. The CDR3 region is CASRDGGAKNTEAFF. The CDR3 nucleotides are TGTGCCAGCAGGGACGGGGGGGCCAAGAACACTGAAGCTTTCTTT. V is TRBV6-2 or TRBV6-3 and J is TRBJ1-1; D perhaps matches TRBD1 (6 bases). This CDR3 is built from 15 residues. Germline CDR1 MNHEY, CDR2 SVGEGT. Trimming pared 6 bases from V and 1 base from J, leaving 15 bases between.

The chain links TRBV6-8 to TRBJ2-7, with 7 bases matching TRBD1. Germline V gives CDR1 MNHGY, CDR2 SAAAGT. CDR3 length equals 14 residues. The V gene end was trimmed by 6 bases and the J gene end by 2 bases; junction bases not matched to a gene: 7. CDR3 loop: CASRAGTATYEQYF. CDR3 bases: TGTGCCAGCAGAGCCGGGACAGCCACCTACGAGCAGTACTTC.

The chain has TRBV3-1 and TRBJ2-1; 7 bases map to TRBD2. Trimming at V came to 3 bases and at J to 3 bases, leaving 5 bases not matched to a gene. The germline V gene has CDR1 LGHDT and CDR2 YNNKEL (reference sequence). CDR3 length equals 15 residues. CDR3 sequence: CASSQTASGYNEQFF. The DNA of the CDR3 is TGTGCCAGCAGCCAGACCGCTAGCGGCTACAATGAGCAGTTCTTC.

This clonotype was detected many times. The chain links TRBV7-9 to TRBJ1-6; 9 positions agree with TRBD1. CDR1 is SEHNR, CDR2 FQNEAQ, per germline (reference sequence). J was trimmed by 2 bases and V by 5 bases; bases with no gene match: 4. CDR3 length: 16 residues. In nucleotides, the CDR3 is TGTGCCAGCAGCCCACAGGGGGCCACCTATAATTCACCCCTCCACTTT. This translates into CASSPQGATYNSPLHF.

This clonotype came up many times. The V gene is TRBV6-5, the J gene TRBJ1-1; 9 nucleotides line up with TRBD1. Germline loops: CDR1 MNHEY, CDR2 SVGAGI. J was trimmed by 6 bases and V by 2 bases; bases with no gene match: 7. The CDR3 extends over 15 amino acids. CDR3 DNA sequence: TGTGCCAGCAGTTACCCGGGACAGGGCCGGGCTGAAGCTTTCTTT. Its protein is CASSYPGQGRAEAFF.

This clonotype came up many times. The chain combines TRBV6-1 with TRBJ1-5; D is perhaps TRBD1 (5 bases). Trimming pared 5 bases from V and 7 bases from J, leaving 12 bases between. Germline CDR1 reads MNHNS; CDR2 reads SASEGT. The CDR3 loop spans 13 amino acids. The CDR3 reads CASSYGGKQPQHF. CDR3 nucleotides: TGTGCCAGCAGTTATGGGGGAAAGCAGCCCCAGCATTTT.

This clonotype was seen ten or more times. The chain is built from TRBV12-3 or TRBV12-4 and TRBJ1-4; D gene ambiguous. The CDR3 has 14 amino acids. V shed 5 bases and J shed 0 bases, with 7 bases lying between them. The CDR3 bases are TGTGCCAGCAGTCCCGGGGCAACTAATGAAAAACTGTTTTTT. As protein: CASSPGATNEKLFF.

This clonotype was seen many times. V and J are TRBV6-2 or TRBV6-3 and TRBJ1-5, with a tentative D call TRBD1 (6 bases). Germline V gene data show CDR1 as MNHEY and CDR2 as SVGEGT. The CDR3 consists of 15 residues. Trimming removed 5 bases at V and 1 base at J, with 12 bases between. The CDR3 loop reads CASSTQGQSNQPQHF. CDR3 bases: TGTGCCAGCAGTACACAGGGTCAAAGCAATCAGCCCCAGCATTTT.

This clonotype was observed many times. The chain has TRBV7-2 and TRBJ1-3, with D possibly being TRBD1 (6 bases). Germline loops: CDR1 SGHTA, CDR2 FQGNSA. V was pared by 5 bases and J by 4 bases, with 15 bases between. The CDR3 sequence is 15 residues long. CDR3 in amino acids: CASSPEGGHGNTIYF. The CDR3 coding sequence is TGTGCCAGCAGCCCAGAGGGGGGGCACGGAAACACCATATATTTT.

Many counts were recorded for this clonotype. V gene TRBV2 combines with J gene TRBJ2-3, with D possibly TRBD1 on 5 matching bases. The V end was cut by 7 bases, the J end by 4 bases, with 12 bases between. The germline V gene encodes CDR1 SNHLY and CDR2 FYNNEI. This CDR3 is built from 13 residues. CDR3 DNA: TGTGCCAGCAAGACCCCAGGGTCAGATACGCAGTATTTT. Translating it yields CASKTPGSDTQYF. Full variable domain (outside the CDR3, taken from reference TRBV2 and TRBJ2-3): EPEVTQTPSHQVTQMGQEVILRCVPISNHLYFYWYRQILGQKVEFLVSFYNNEISEKSEIFDDQFSVERPDGSNFTLKIRSTKLEDSAMYFCASKTPGSDTQYFGPGTRLTVL.

This clonotype was observed a handful of times. The chain uses TRBV20-1 and TRBJ2-5; possibly TRBD2 for D (5 bases). The CDR3 extends over 13 amino acids. Per germline, CDR1 DFQATT and CDR2 SNEGSKA (reference sequence). The V end was cut by 3 bases, the J end by 4 bases, with 12 bases between. The CDR3 DNA is TGCAGTGCTAGTGATCGGCTAGCAGAGACCCAGTACTTC. It specifies CSASDRLAETQYF.